The clone carrying this T cell receptor beta chain occurred a few times. Its antigen is not identified. For bulk TCR libraries, previously described methods and listed TCR primers were used. TCRdb re-called the PCR reads with MiXCR, one entry per CDR3 protein. The sample lists hundreds of thousands of distinct CDR3 sequences, roughly 23% occurring once. The data stem from a study of molecular identifiers for immune sequencing clone quantification. Sorted cell numbers of about 20,000 to 1,000,000, with 10%, 30% or 50% RNA, served as input for naive CD8 libraries. Isolation of naive CD8 T cells was achieved by sorting on a CD8+CD4-CCR7+CD45RA+ phenotype. The study, taken as a whole, reports: With a barcode shared among identical TCR molecules, highly expanded clone sizes could be underestimated.

Germline V lookup: CDR1 SGHDT, CDR2 YYEEEE. This CDR3 has 15 residues. The germline V and J ends were trimmed by 4 bases and 8 bases, with 18 bases remaining between them. The sequenced material came from naive CD8+ T cells from blood, with Jurkat cell RNA spiked in. Subset indicated: FACS-sorted CD8+CD4-CCR7+CD45RA+ naive T cells. The chain couples TRBV5-6 to TRBJ1-4; D remains unclear. The source is a human donor in good health. Some libraries in this study had Jurkat cell RNA spiked in. The CDR3 nucleotides are TGTGCCAGCAGCACAGCCGGGGAGAGGATGGAAAAACTGTTTTTT. Encoded protein: CASSTAGERMEKLFF.